This TCR beta chain is from a study of molecular identifiers for immune sequencing clone quantification. TCRdb recomputed calls from the PCR reads with MiXCR, one row per CDR3 protein. Of roughly 300,000 distinct CDR3 sequences in the sample, about 22% were seen once. The CDR3 consists of 15 residues. Germline CDR1 is SGDLS and CDR2 is YYNGEE. This clonotype appeared a single time. One end of the junction is discordant with germline, which a read error may explain. The clonotype comes from a human donor in good health. Some libraries in this study had Jurkat cell RNA spiked in. The chain has TRBV9 and TRBJ2-3, with D possibly being TRBD1 (5 bases). The specimen was naive CD8+ T cells from blood, with Jurkat cell RNA spiked in. The subset was: FACS-sorted CD8+CD4-CCR7+CD45RA+ naive T cells. CDR3 coding DNA: TGTGCCTGCAGCGTAGGGCTCAGGGCCGCAGATACGCAGTATTTT. Residues: CACSVGLRAADTQYF.